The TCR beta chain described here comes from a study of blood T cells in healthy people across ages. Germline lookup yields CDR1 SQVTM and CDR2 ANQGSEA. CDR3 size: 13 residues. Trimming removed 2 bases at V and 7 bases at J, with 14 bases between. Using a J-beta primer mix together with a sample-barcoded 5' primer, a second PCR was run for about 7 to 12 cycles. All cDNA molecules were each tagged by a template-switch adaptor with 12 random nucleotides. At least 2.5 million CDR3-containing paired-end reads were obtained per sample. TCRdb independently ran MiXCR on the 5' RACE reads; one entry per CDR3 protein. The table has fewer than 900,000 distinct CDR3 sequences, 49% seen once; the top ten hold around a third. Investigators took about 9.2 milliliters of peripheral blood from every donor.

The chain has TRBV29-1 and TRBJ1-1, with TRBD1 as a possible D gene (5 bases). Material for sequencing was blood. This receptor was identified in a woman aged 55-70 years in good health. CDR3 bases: TGCAGCGTTGAAAGCTTTCGACAGTTTGAAGCTTTCTTT. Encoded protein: CSVESFRQFEAFF.